This T cell receptor beta chain was observed in a study of human T cells and chemical hapten exposure. About the study: How much TCR each sample yielded varied, mostly because pooled library volumes differed slightly.

Described time point: pre-sensitization, week 0. Treatment specified: therapeutic diphenylcyclopropenone sensitization with weekly scalp DPC. The library labeled individual cDNA molecules by adding unique molecular identifiers to them. MiXCR, run by TCRdb on the RACE reads, gives a single entry per CDR3 protein. Found here are around 300,000 distinct CDR3 sequences, 5% to 6.5% of them singletons; the top ten hold more than 8%. Regarding the study as a whole: Alopecia affecting every donor means their immune response may not match healthy people's. The number of TCRs above 1 in 1000 frequency did not change after DPC sensitization.

The CDR3 contains 11 residues. Unmatched junction bases numbered 7, after V lost 7 bases and J lost 12 bases. Many counts were recorded for this clonotype. Its antigen remains unknown. This sequence originates from a young woman with alopecia areata. Some clones in this sample may be carry-over from other donors' samples. This material consisted of whole blood, taken in connection with sensitization to the hapten diphenylcyclopropenone (DPC). V is TRBV12-3 or TRBV12-4 and J is TRBJ1-1, with TRBD1 identical over 8 bases. CDR3 loop: CASTRQGRPFF. DNA of the CDR3: TGTGCCAGCACCAGACAGGGGAGGCCTTTCTTT.